This T cell receptor beta chain was retrieved from a study of T cell responses to AZD1222 COVID-19 vaccine. Findings and caveats of the study: Nearly half of spike-specific TCRs reportedly target unmutated variant regions. Vaccine-associated CD4 TCRs spanned spike, dominant at 160-218 and 743-854. There were repertoire samples only from the period after the peak T cell response.

Generated by immunoSEQ multiplex PCR, the TCRdb table keeps only in-frame clones and is missing some. The data show about 140,000 clones, approximately 90% seen once. A word on this clone: Its antigen is unidentified.

The CDR3 has 18 amino acids. The V segment lost 1 base and the J segment 4 bases; nucleotides outside the gene matches: 10. Germline CDR1 and CDR2: SGHTA and FQGNSA. The TCR sequence derives from an adult who received the AZD1222 COVID-19 vaccine. The input for sequencing was peripheral blood, taken 28 days after the second AZD1222 dose. The chain couples TRBV7-2 to TRBJ2-3, with 11 bases matching TRBD2. CDR3 protein: CASSLGRTSGGGADTQYF. CDR3 in DNA: TGTGCCAGCAGCTTAGGCCGTACTAGCGGGGGTGGCGCAGATACGCAGTATTTT.